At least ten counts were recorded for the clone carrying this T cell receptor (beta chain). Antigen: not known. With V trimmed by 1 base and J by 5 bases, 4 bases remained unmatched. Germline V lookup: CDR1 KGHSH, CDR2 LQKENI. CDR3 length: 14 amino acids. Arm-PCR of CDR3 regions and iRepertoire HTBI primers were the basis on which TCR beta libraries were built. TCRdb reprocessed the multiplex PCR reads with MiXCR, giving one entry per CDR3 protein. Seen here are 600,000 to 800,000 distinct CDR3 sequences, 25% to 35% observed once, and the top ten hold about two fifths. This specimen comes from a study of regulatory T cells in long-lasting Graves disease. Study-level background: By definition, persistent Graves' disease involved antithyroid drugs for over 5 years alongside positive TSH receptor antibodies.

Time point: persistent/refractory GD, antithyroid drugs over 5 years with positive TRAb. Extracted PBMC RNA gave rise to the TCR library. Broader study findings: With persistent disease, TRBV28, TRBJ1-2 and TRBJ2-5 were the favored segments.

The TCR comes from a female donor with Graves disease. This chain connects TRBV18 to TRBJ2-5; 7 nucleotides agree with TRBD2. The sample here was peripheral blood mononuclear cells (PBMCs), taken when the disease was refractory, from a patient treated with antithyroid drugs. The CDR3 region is CASSPQTSTETQYF. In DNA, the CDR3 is TGTGCCAGCTCACCACAGACTAGCACCGAGACCCAGTACTTC.